This T cell receptor (beta chain) was identified in a study of blood T cell repertoires in COVID-19. About the study: From T cells, B-cell-depleted T cells, or PBMCs came the material, which was cDNA or gDNA.

Original processing methods: From reference gene primer amplification, estimates of nucleated cell counts were derived. The data were produced by immunoSEQ multiplex PCR, yet TCRdb's version contains in-frame clones alone and is incomplete. V, J and clone size reflect that table, while D and trimming were determined from the DNA. Among about 44,000 clones, 87% were seen once, and the ten largest hold about a quarter. What was sequenced was peripheral blood. The clonotype originates from a woman of 80 years or more in a cohort sampled during active or convalescent COVID-19.

The CDR3: CASSPPERINEQFF. CDR3 in DNA: TGCGCCAGCAGCCCCCCCGAGCGGATTAATGAGCAGTTCTTC. The chain joins TRBV4-1 to TRBJ2-1; D possibly corresponds to TRBD2 (5 bases). V was shortened by 4 bases and J by 7 bases, with 14 bases between the two germline ends. This CDR3 is 14 amino acids long. Germline V CDR1 and CDR2: MGHRA, YSYEKL.